The 19 T cell receptor beta chains in this list originate from one sample, sequenced in a study of OX40 agonist ivuxolimab in advanced cancers. The table came from immunoSEQ multiplex PCR; TCRdb's copy has only in-frame clones and leaves some out. The sample lists 40,000 to 50,000 clones, approximately 85% occurring once. The sequenced sample was CD4+ or CD8+ T cells sorted from blood, obtained in a trial of the OX40 agonist ivuxolimab. These receptors all stem from an adult with an advanced solid tumor such as melanoma, head and neck, liver or kidney cancer.

The genes are TRBV19 and TRBJ1-5; TRBD1 agrees at 8 bases. The germline V gene has CDR1 LNHDA and CDR2 SQIVND (reference sequence). V gave up 6 bases and J gave up 2 bases; unmatched junction bases: 9. The CDR3 has 16 amino acids. CDR3 sequence reads: CASSKGGTGRNQPQHF. In DNA, the CDR3 is TGTGCCAGTAGCAAAGGCGGGACAGGCCGCAATCAGCCCCAGCATTTT.

This chain joins TRBV18 and TRBJ2-7, with D hard to call. From germline, CDR1 is KGHSH and CDR2 LQKENI. Trimming removed 6 bases from V and 3 bases from J, with 18 bases in between. This CDR3 has 15 residues. CDR3 sequence reads: CASSLDRAAIYEQYF. Here the CDR3 DNA reads TGTGCCAGCTCCCTAGACCGGGCCGCCATCTACGAGCAGTACTTC.

The chain couples TRBV7-3 to TRBJ2-3, with D unresolved. The V end was cut by 0 bases, the J end by 10 bases, with 11 bases between. Germline V gene sequence: CDR1 SGHTA, CDR2 FQGTGA. This CDR3 region has 13 residues. The CDR3 DNA sequence: TGTGCCAGCAGCTTAACCCTATCTAATGCGCAGTATTTT. Protein sequence: CASSLTLSNAQYF.

The gene calls are TRBV7-8 and TRBJ2-2, with 15 bases that match TRBD2. With V trimmed by 5 bases and J by 4 bases, 2 bases remained unmatched. This CDR3 has 16 residues. Germline V CDR1 and CDR2: SGHVS, FQNEAQ. DNA for the CDR3: TGTGCCAGCAGCGGACTAGCGGGAGGGGTCACCGGGGAGCTGTTTTTT. Protein product: CASSGLAGGVTGELFF.

Note on this clone: Other DNA variants within this sample encode the same CDR3. The genes are TRBV29-1 and TRBJ2-7, with 8 positions matching TRBD1. J gave up 0 bases and V 3 bases, and 1 base lay outside the gene matches. CDR1 is SQVTM and CDR2 is ANQGSEA in the germline V gene. CDR3 length: 13 amino acids. This chain's CDR3 is CSVEDRDSYEQYF. The CDR3 DNA is TGCAGCGTTGAGGACAGGGACTCCTACGAGCAGTACTTC.

The V gene is TRBV4-2, the J gene TRBJ2-3; D call uncertain. V was clipped by 5 bases and J by 0 bases, with 6 bases between them. The CDR3 contains 13 residues. Per the germline V gene, CDR1 is LGHNA and CDR2 is YNFKEQ. The chain's CDR3 is CASSTQSTDTQYF. As DNA, the CDR3 is TGTGCCAGCAGCACTCAAAGCACAGATACGCAGTATTTT.

This clone was detected once. This chain connects TRBV15 to TRBJ2-2; 7 bases agree with TRBD1. Trimming removed 5 bases from V and 3 bases from J; junction bases left unmatched: 21. CDR3 length: 20 residues. The germline gives CDR1 LNHNV, CDR2 YYDKDF (reference sequence). CDR3 nucleotide sequence: TGTGCCACCAGCGCTAGTCGTCAGGGGGACCTAACTACCTACACCGGGGAGCTGTTTTTT. It codes for CATSASRQGDLTTYTGELFF.

V gene TRBV7-2 combines with J gene TRBJ2-7; 7 bases fit TRBD2. The CDR3 spans 15 residues. Trimming at V came to 3 bases and at J to 3 bases, leaving 8 bases not matched to a gene. CDR1 is SGHTA and CDR2 is FQGNSA in the germline V gene. The CDR3 sequence is CASSFLIGTIYEQYF. For the CDR3, the DNA is TGTGCCAGCAGCTTCTTGATCGGGACTATCTACGAGCAGTACTTC.

This rearrangement joins TRBV10-3 to TRBJ2-3, with D unclear. Germline CDR1 ENHRY, CDR2 SYGVKD. CDR3 length equals 11 residues. Trimming stripped 7 bases from V and 2 bases from J, with 4 bases between. CDR3: CAIKDTDTQYF. The CDR3 coding sequence is TGTGCCATCAAGGACACAGATACGCAGTATTTT.

This clone was counted a single time. The J gene is TRBJ1-5, the V gene TRBV2; D might be TRBD1 (5 bases). Germline values: CDR1 SNHLY, CDR2 FYNNEI. This CDR3 region has 15 residues. Deletions cut 6 bases from V and 5 bases from J, with 17 bases between. For the CDR3, the DNA is TGTGCCAGCAGGGGGACTCCCGACGGGTATCAGCCCCAGCATTTT. Translated: CASRGTPDGYQPQHF. The full variable domain, in which reference TRBV2 and TRBJ1-5 provide the parts outside the CDR3, is EPEVTQTPSHQVTQMGQEVILRCVPISNHLYFYWYRQILGQKVEFLVSFYNNEISEKSEIFDDQFSVERPDGSNFTLKIRSTKLEDSAMYFCASRGTPDGYQPQHFGDGTRLSIL.

The chain uses TRBV5-4 and TRBJ2-2; 11 bases fit TRBD2. V dropped 4 bases and J dropped 4; count of bases not matched to a gene: 12. This CDR3 has 18 residues. Germline V CDR1 and CDR2: SGHNT, YYREEE (reference sequence). CDR3: CASSLGTSGPDGTGELFF. In nucleotides, the CDR3 is TGTGCCAGCAGCCTAGGGACTAGCGGACCCGATGGCACCGGGGAGCTGTTTTTT.

V and J are TRBV27 and TRBJ2-7, with TRBD1 matching 9 bases. Germline CDR1 MNHEY, CDR2 SMNVEV (reference sequence). V shed 8 bases and J 3 bases; nucleotides not matched to a gene: 5. The CDR3 totals 13 residues. CDR3 loop: CASGGQGIYEQYF. DNA for the CDR3: TGTGCCAGCGGGGGACAGGGAATCTACGAGCAGTACTTC.

The rearrangement uses TRBV9 and TRBJ2-7; perhaps TRBD1 as D (6 bases). Germline values: CDR1 SGDLS, CDR2 YYNGEE. The CDR3 covers 13 residues. V shed 0 bases and J shed 5 bases, with 9 bases lying between them. The CDR3 DNA sequence: TGTGCCAGCAGCGTAGACAGGGACCACGAGCAGTACTTC. This codes for CASSVDRDHEQYF.

This chain links TRBV7-2 with TRBJ1-2; D is uncertain. V was cut by 3 bases and J by 6 bases, with 17 bases left in between. CDR1 and CDR2 (germline): SGHTA, FQGNSA. The CDR3 is 15 residues long. CDR3 residues: CASSFLYTVQNGYTF. The CDR3 nucleotides read TGTGCCAGCAGCTTCCTCTATACAGTTCAGAATGGCTACACCTTC.

V is TRBV9 and J is TRBJ1-1; perhaps TRBD1 as D (5 bases). The V gene's germline CDR1 is SGDLS and CDR2 YYNGEE. CDR3 length equals 14 residues. The V and J ends lost 4 bases and 3 bases respectively, with 13 bases between them. DNA for the CDR3: TGTGCCAGCAGCCCTACCGGAGGGGACACTGAAGCTTTCTTT. The encoded protein is CASSPTGGDTEAFF.

Here the CDR3 DNA reads TGCGCCAGCAGCCAAGGGACAGGGGGCTACACCGGGGAGCTGTTTTTT. Amino acids: CASSQGTGGYTGELFF. The chain employs TRBV4-1 and TRBJ2-2; TRBD1 agrees at 11 bases. The CDR3 sequence is 16 residues long. The V segment lost 1 base and the J segment 3 bases; nucleotides outside the gene matches: 1. CDR1 is MGHRA, CDR2 YSYEKL, per germline.

The rearrangement joins TRBV4-3 to TRBJ1-2, with 8 nucleotides matching TRBD1. After removal of 4 bases from V and 6 bases from J, the junction contained 10 bases not matched to a gene. The CDR3 runs 15 residues. CDR1 LGHNA and CDR2 YSLEER come from the germline V gene. The CDR3 region is CASSPADREANGYTF. The CDR3 coding sequence is TGCGCCAGCAGCCCGGCGGACAGGGAGGCCAATGGCTACACCTTC.

The chain combines TRBV21-1 with TRBJ2-1; no check of the table's D call, TRBD1, against the DNA was made. TRBV21-1 counts as a pseudogene. The CDR3 sequence is 18 residues long. The CDR3 region is CASSKLPETGKLYNEQFF. CDR3 sequence (DNA): TGTGCCAGCAGCAAACTGCCGGAGACAGGGAAACTTTACAATGAGCAGTTCTTC.

The chain carries TRBV4-1 and TRBJ2-2, with 7 nucleotides matching TRBD2. V gave up 1 base and J gave up 5 bases; unmatched junction bases: 7. This CDR3 has 16 residues. Germline CDR1 is MGHRA and CDR2 is YSYEKL. In nucleotides, the CDR3 is TGCGCCAGCAGCCAAGTGGGCGGGAGACAAACCGGGGAGCTGTTTTTT. Translating gives CASSQVGGRQTGELFF.